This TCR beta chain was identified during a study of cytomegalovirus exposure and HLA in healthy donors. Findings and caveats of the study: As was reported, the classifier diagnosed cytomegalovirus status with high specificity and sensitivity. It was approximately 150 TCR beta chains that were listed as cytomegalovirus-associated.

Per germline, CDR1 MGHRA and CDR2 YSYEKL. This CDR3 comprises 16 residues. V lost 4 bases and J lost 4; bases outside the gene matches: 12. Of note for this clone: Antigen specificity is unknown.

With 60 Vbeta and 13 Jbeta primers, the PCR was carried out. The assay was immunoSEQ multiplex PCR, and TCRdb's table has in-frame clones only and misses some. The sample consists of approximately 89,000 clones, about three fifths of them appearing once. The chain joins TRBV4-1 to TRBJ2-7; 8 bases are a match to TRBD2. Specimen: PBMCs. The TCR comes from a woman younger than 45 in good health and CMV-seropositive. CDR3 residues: CASSRAAGAPGYEQYF. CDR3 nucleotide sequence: TGCGCCAGCAGCCGGGCAGCGGGGGCCCCGGGATACGAGCAGTACTTC.